The table lists the clone carrying this T cell receptor (beta chain) with a few counts. Its specificity is not known. This sample stems from a study of identical twins. Germline lookup yields CDR1 GTSNPN and CDR2 SVGIG (reference sequence). Trimming left V 3 bases short and J 5 bases short, with 14 bases between. This CDR3 is 14 amino acids long. Points from the study as a whole: For cord blood, abundant beta clonotypes had fewer insertions, unlike memory repertoires, which showed none. Models came in too low on out-of-frame TCR alpha sharing in monozygotic twins.

Each cDNA held unique molecular identifiers, and template switching gave it a universal primer site. TCRdb ran MiXCR on the 5' RACE reads and lists one entry per CDR3 protein. Of a few hundred thousand distinct CDR3 sequences listed, approximately 8.7% were seen once; the top ten hold roughly 8.9%. V usage is TRBV30 and J usage is TRBJ2-1; tentatively, D is TRBD2 (5 bases). The receptor was derived from a woman aged 50 to 60 in good health. Sample: naive T cells sorted from blood. CDR3 bases: TGTGCCTGGAGCCCAGAGTTGGGAGACAATGAGCAGTTCTTC. Translated, it gives CAWSPELGDNEQFF.